The 2 T cell receptor beta chains presented below share a single source sample, sequenced in a study of blood T cell repertoires in COVID-19. Some clones are missing from TCRdb's copy, which holds only in-frame ones; the method was immunoSEQ multiplex PCR. The sample records 150,000 or so clones, 84% being singletons. Sequencing input: peripheral blood. The receptors stem from a woman aged 60-70 years with acute or convalescent COVID-19.

The count of this clone is one. The CDR3 here is CASNKLPEEVNEQFF. CDR3 bases: TGTGCCAGCAACAAACTCCCCGAGGAGGTTAATGAGCAGTTCTTC. This chain uses TRBV6-5 with TRBJ2-1, with D maybe TRBD2 (5 bases). Germline CDR1 is MNHEY and CDR2 is SVGAGI. The CDR3 covers 15 residues. Trimming removed 7 bases from V and 7 bases from J, with 20 bases in between.

This chain joins TRBV24-1 and TRBJ2-1; maybe TRBD2 (6 bases). Trimming removed 4 bases from V and 0 bases from J, with 15 bases in between. Per germline, CDR1 KGHDR and CDR2 SFDVKD. CDR3 size: 17 residues. CDR3 in DNA: TGTGCCACCAGTGACCGGAAGGGACTCCCCTCCTACAATGAGCAGTTCTTC. It specifies CATSDRKGLPSYNEQFF.